This T cell receptor (beta chain) originates from a study of T cells in Graves' hyperthyroidism and ophthalmopathy. This clonotype was seen at least ten times. Amplified TCR beta CDR3 regions came from RNA transcripts. The HTBI set primed first-round TCR CDR3 RT-PCR. TCRdb re-analysed the multiplex PCR reads in MiXCR, keeping a single row per CDR3 protein. The sample comprises approximately 560,000 distinct CDR3 sequences, 15% to 18% of which are singletons, and approximately 7.4% rests with the top ten. Clinicians diagnosed patients from clinical symptoms, serum thyroxine and TRAb, thyroid ultrasound and orbital computed tomography. In germline, CDR1 is SGHTA, CDR2 FQGNSA. The V gene lost 1 base and the J gene lost 1 base, with 4 bases spanning the gap. This CDR3 comprises 13 residues.

The chain employs TRBV7-2 and TRBJ1-1; D is uncertain. The source of this sequence is a woman in her 30s with Graves' hyperthyroidism. Sample: blood. CDR3 nucleotide sequence: TGTGCCAGCAGCTTAGTATGGAACACTGAAGCTTTCTTT. It translates to CASSLVWNTEAFF.